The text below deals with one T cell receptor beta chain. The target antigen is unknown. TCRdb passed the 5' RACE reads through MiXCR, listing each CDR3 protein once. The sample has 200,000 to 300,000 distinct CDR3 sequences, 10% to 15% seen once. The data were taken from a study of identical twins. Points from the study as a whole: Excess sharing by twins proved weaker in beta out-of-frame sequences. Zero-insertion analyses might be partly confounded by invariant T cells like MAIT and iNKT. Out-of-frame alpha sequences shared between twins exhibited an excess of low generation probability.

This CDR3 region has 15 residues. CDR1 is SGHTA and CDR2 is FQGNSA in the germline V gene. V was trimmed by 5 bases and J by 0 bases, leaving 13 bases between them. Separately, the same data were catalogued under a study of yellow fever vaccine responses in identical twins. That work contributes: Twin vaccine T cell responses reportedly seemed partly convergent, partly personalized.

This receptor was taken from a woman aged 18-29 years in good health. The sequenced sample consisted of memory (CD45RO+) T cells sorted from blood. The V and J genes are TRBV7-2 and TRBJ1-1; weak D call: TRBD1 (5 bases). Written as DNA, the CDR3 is TGTGCCAGCAGCGCTAGAGCAGGGATGAACACTGAAGCTTTCTTT. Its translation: CASSARAGMNTEAFF.